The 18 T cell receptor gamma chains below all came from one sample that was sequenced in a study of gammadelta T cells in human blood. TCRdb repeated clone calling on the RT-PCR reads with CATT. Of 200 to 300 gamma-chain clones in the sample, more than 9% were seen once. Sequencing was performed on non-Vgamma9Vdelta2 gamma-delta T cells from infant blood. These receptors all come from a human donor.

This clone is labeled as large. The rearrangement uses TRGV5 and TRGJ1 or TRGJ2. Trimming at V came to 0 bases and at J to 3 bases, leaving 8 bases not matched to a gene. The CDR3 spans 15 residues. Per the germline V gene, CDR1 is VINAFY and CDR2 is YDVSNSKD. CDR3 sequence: CATWDRWGIYYKKLF. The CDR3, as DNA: TGTGCCACCTGGGACAGGTGGGGGATTTATTATAAGAAACTCTTT.

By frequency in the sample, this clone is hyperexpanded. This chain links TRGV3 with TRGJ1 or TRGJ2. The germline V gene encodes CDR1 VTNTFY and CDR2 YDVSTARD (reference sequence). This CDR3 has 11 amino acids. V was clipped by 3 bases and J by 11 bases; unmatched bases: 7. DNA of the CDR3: TGTGCCACCTGGGACGGGTTGGAGAAACTCTTT. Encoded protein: CATWDGLEKLF.

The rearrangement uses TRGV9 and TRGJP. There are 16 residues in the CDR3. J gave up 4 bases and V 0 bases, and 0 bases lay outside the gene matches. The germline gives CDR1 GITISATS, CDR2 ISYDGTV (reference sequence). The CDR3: CALWEVQELGKKIKVF. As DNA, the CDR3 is TGTGCCTTGTGGGAGGTGCAAGAGTTGGGCAAAAAAATCAAGGTATTT.

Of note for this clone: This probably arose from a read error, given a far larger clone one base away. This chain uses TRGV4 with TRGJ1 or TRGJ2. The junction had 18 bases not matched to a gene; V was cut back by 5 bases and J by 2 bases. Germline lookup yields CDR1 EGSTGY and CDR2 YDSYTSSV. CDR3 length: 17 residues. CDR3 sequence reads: CATWGAQAILHYYKKLF. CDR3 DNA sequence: TGTGCCACCTGGGGCGCCCAAGCTATCCTCCATTATTATAAGAAACTCTTT.

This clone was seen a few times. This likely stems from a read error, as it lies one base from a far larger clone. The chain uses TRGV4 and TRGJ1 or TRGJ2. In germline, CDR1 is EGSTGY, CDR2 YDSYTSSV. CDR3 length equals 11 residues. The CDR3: CATRDYYKKLF. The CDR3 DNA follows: TGTGCCACCCGGGATTATTATAAGAAACTCTTT.

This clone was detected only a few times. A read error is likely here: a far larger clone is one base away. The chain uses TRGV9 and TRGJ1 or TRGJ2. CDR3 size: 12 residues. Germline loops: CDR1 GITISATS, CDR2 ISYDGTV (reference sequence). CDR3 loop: CALLEVDYKKLF. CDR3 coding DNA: TGTGCCTTGTTGGAGGTGGACTATAAGAAACTCTTT.

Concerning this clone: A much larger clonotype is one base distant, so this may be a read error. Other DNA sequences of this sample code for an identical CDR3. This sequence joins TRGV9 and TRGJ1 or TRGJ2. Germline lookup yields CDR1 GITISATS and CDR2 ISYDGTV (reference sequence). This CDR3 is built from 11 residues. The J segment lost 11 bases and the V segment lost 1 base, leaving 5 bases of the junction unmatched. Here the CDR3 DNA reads TGTGCCTTGTGGGAGGTTCGTGAGAAACTCTTT. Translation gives CALWEVREKLF.

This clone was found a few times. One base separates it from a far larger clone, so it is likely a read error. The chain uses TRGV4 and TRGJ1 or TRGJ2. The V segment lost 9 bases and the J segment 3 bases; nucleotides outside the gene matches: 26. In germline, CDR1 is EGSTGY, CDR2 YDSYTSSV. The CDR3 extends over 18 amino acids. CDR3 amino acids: CATRGVRGEFWLYYKKLF. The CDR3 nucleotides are TGTGCCACCCGGGGGGTGAGAGGGGAATTTTGGCTTTATTATAAGAAACTCTTT.

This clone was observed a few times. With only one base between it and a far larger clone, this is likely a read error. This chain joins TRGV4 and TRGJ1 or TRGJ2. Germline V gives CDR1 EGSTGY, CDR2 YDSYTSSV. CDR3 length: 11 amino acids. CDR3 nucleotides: TGTGCTACCTGGGATTATTATAAGAAACTCTTT. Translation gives CATWDYYKKLF.

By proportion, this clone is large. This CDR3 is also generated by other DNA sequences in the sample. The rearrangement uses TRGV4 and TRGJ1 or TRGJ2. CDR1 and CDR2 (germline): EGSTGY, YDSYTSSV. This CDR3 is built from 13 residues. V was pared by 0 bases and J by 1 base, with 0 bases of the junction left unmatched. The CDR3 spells CATWDGNYYKKLF. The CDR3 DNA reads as TGTGCCACCTGGGATGGGAATTATTATAAGAAACTCTTT.

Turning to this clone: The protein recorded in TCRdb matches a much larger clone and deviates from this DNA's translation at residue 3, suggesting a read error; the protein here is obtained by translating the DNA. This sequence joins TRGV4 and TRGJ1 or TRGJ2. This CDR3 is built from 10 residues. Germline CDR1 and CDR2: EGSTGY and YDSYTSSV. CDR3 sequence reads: CASWDGRELF. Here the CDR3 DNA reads TGTGCCTCCTGGGATGGGCGAGAACTCTTT.

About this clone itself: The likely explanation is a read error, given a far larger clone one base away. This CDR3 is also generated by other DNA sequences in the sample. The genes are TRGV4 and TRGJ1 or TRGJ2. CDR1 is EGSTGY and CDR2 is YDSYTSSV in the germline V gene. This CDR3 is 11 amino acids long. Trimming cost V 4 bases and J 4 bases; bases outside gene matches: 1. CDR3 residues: CATWDYYKKLF. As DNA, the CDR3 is TGTGCCACCTGGGACTATTATAAGAAACTCTTT.

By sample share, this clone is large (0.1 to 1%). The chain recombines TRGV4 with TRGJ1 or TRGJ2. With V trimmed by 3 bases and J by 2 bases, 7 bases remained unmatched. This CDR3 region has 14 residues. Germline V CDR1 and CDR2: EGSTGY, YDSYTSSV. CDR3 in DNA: TGTGCCACCTGGGATACGTCGGATTATTATAAGAAACTCTTT. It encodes CATWDTSDYYKKLF.

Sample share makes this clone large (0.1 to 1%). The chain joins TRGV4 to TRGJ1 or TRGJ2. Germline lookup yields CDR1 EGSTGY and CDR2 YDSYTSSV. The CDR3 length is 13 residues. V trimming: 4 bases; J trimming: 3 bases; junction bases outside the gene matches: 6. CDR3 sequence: CATWEGGYYKKLF. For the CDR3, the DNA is TGTGCCACCTGGGAAGGGGGTTATTATAAGAAACTCTTT.

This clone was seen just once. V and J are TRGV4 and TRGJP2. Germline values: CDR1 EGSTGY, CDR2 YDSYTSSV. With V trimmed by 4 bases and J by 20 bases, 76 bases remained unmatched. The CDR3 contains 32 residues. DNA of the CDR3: TGTGCCACCTGGGAGGAGGGGATGGGGAGTGATTGGATCAAGACGTTGGCAAAAGGGACTAGGCTCATAGTAACTTCGCCTGCAGGGAAAACGTTT. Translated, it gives CATWEEGMGSDWIKTLAKGTRLIVTSPAGKTF.

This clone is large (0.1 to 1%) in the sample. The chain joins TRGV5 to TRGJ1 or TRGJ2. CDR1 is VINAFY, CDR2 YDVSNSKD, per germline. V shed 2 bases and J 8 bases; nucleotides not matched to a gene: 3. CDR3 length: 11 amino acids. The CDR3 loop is CATWDTDKKLF. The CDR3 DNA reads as TGTGCCACCTGGGACACTGATAAGAAACTCTTT.

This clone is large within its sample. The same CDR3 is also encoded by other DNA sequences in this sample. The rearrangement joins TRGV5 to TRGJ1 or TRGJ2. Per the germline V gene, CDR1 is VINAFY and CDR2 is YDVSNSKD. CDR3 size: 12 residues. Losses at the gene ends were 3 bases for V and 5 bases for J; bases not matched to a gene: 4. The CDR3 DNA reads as TGTGCCACCTGGGACCGGGATTATAAGAAACTCTTT. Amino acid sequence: CATWDRDYKKLF.

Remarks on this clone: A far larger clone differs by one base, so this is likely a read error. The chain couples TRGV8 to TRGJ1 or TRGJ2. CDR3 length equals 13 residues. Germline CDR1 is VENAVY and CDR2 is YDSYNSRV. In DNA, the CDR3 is TGTGCCGCCTGGGATAGGTTGGGTTATAAGAAACTCTTT. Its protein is CAAWDRLGYKKLF.